This TCR beta chain was retrieved from a study of CD8+CD57+ T cells in acquired aplastic anemia. Study context: Each DNA sample taken from sorted CD4+ and CD8+ cells came to 3 to 3.5 ug on average. Study-wide results and limits: Researchers report that twenty-nine CD8+ CDR3 sequences appeared in both patients and controls. Patients were compared with controls for CD8+ Simpson's diversity, and no significant difference emerged.

Patients who underwent sequencing had shown CD8+CD57+ cell expansion by flow cytometry. Severe acquired aplastic anemia was the diagnosis recorded for all patients. About this clonotype: What it recognizes is unknown.

Profiles of TCR beta VDJ and CDR3 were generated from a genomic DNA template. TCRdb processed the reads anew with MiXCR; each CDR3 protein has one entry. Seen here are about 180,000 distinct CDR3 sequences, 45% to 60% observed once, and the top ten hold roughly 13%. The CDR3 consists of 13 residues. Germline V gene sequence: CDR1 SQVTM, CDR2 ANQGSEA. Trimming removed 4 bases from V and 3 bases from J, with 13 bases in between. The chain recombines TRBV29-1 with TRBJ2-7, with TRBD2 as a possible D gene (5 bases). Sequencing was performed on sorted CD4+, CD8+, or CD8+CD57+ T cells (not recorded which) from PBMCs. The receptor was isolated from a human donor with aplastic anemia. The CDR3 reads CSVAEEHHYEQYF. The CDR3 region has the DNA TGCAGCGTTGCGGAGGAACACCACTACGAGCAGTACTTC.